The 17 T cell receptor beta chains in this list originate from one sample, sequenced in a study of shared clonotypes between healthy human individuals. Libraries were prepared by immunoSEQ multiplex PCR; TCRdb keeps only in-frame clonotypes and omits some of them. The sample carries about 380,000 clones, just over 95% recorded once. Sequenced: memory CD8+ T cells sorted from blood. Regarding subset: CD45RO+ cells pooled with CCR7-negative TemRA cells. These receptors came from a man younger than 40 in good health.

The chain couples TRBV28 to TRBJ1-2; D gene uncertain. The germline gives CDR1 MDHEN, CDR2 SYDVKM. This CDR3 comprises 16 residues. V was trimmed by 4 bases and J by 2 bases, leaving 17 bases between them. The CDR3 sequence: CASSSTIFGRNYGYTF. CDR3 nucleotides: TGTGCCAGCAGTTCCACAATTTTCGGCAGAAACTATGGCTACACCTTC.

CDR3 nucleotides: TGTGCCAGCAGGGTCGGGACGTTTAGCACAGATACGCAGTATTTT. It is translated as CASRVGTFSTDTQYF. This rearrangement joins TRBV6-1 to TRBJ2-3; D possibly uses TRBD1 or TRBD2 (5 bases each). Germline CDR1 MNHNS, CDR2 SASEGT. The V end was cut by 6 bases, the J end by 0 bases, with 13 bases between. The length of the CDR3 is 15 residues.

The J gene is TRBJ1-5, the V gene TRBV10-3, with D possibly TRBD1 on 5 matching bases. V was pared by 7 bases and J by 0 bases, with 16 bases between. This CDR3 is 16 amino acids long. Germline CDR1 ENHRY, CDR2 SYGVKD. The CDR3 region has the DNA TGTGCCATCACCCCGGTGAGGGGCAATAGCAATCAGCCCCAGCATTTT. It translates to CAITPVRGNSNQPQHF.

The CDR3 here is CASTGTSGGYEQYF. The CDR3 coding sequence is TGTGCCAGCACCGGGACTAGCGGGGGATACGAGCAGTACTTC. The chain employs TRBV11-2 and TRBJ2-7; TRBD2 aligns across 14 bases. CDR1 and CDR2 from the germline V gene are SGHAT and FQNNGV. The ends lost 7 bases at V and 4 bases at J; junction bases unmatched: 3. There are 14 residues in the CDR3. The full variable domain, completed using reference TRBV11-2 and TRBJ2-7, is EAGVAQSPRYKIIEKRQSVAFWCNPISGHATLYWYQQILGQGPKLLIQFQNNGVVDDSQLPKDRFSAERLKGVDSTLKIQPAKLEDSAVYLCASTGTSGGYEQYFGPGTRLTVT.

This sequence joins TRBV9 and TRBJ1-2, with D perhaps matching TRBD1 (5 bases). The ends were cut back, 2 bases at V and 5 bases at J, with 16 bases in the middle. CDR3 length equals 15 residues. Germline CDR1 is SGDLS and CDR2 is YYNGEE. CDR3 loop: CASSVGSREGYGYTF. Here the CDR3 DNA reads TGTGCCAGCAGCGTCGGGTCCCGGGAGGGGTATGGCTACACCTTC.

V usage is TRBV10-1 and J usage is TRBJ2-2; D call uncertain. CDR1 is WNHNN and CDR2 is SYGVQD in the germline V gene (reference sequence). The V gene lost 8 bases and the J gene lost 2 bases, with 6 bases spanning the gap. The CDR3 loop spans 12 amino acids. As DNA, the CDR3 is TGCGCCAGCGGGCTCAACACCGGGGAGCTGTTTTTT. Residues: CASGLNTGELFF.

The V call is TRBV6-5, the J call TRBJ2-7; the D gene could be TRBD1 or TRBD2 (6 bases each). Trimming shortened V by 0 bases and J by 0 bases, and 9 bases separated the two germline ends. The germline gives CDR1 MNHEY, CDR2 SVGAGI. The CDR3 is made up of 15 amino acids. The CDR3 coding sequence is TGTGCCAGCAGTTACTCGGAGGGGGGCTCCTACGAGCAGTACTTC. The encoded protein is CASSYSEGGSYEQYF.

The chain is built from TRBV5-6 and TRBJ1-1, with D unresolved. CDR1 and CDR2 (germline): SGHDT, YYEEEE. The CDR3 sequence is 13 residues long. V lost 0 bases to trimming and J lost 7 bases, with 10 bases between them. CDR3 coding DNA: TGTGCCAGCAGCTTGGGGGCGCGGATTGAAGCTTTCTTT. Residues: CASSLGARIEAFF.

This chain connects TRBV9 to TRBJ1-1; D unresolved. The germline V gene encodes CDR1 SGDLS and CDR2 YYNGEE. V lost 4 bases and J lost 1, with 14 bases in between. The CDR3 has 15 residues. The CDR3 region is CASSPLGSGNTEAFF. The CDR3 DNA is TGTGCCAGCAGCCCCCTCGGTTCAGGGAACACTGAAGCTTTCTTT.

The chain couples TRBV7-2 to TRBJ2-1; 13 bases are a match to TRBD2. V lost 3 bases and J lost 9; bases outside the gene matches: 11. Germline V gives CDR1 SGHTA, CDR2 FQGNSA. CDR3 size: 17 residues. In DNA, the CDR3 is TGTGCCAGCAGCTTTAACGCAGGACTAGCGGGAGCCCCTGAGCAGTTCTTC. Its translation: CASSFNAGLAGAPEQFF.

This clone was observed a single time. The chain employs TRBV11-1 and TRBJ2-1; 8 bases are shared with TRBD2. From germline, CDR1 is SGHAT and CDR2 FQDESV (reference sequence). The V gene end was trimmed by 5 bases and the J gene end by 4 bases; junction bases not matched to a gene: 10. The CDR3 is made up of 16 amino acids. CDR3 coding DNA: TGTGCCAGCAGCCCCCGAGGGCTAGCGGGTTACAATGAGCAGTTCTTC. As protein: CASSPRGLAGYNEQFF.

This chain joins TRBV11-2 and TRBJ1-1, with D tentatively TRBD1 (5 bases). The CDR3 has 17 residues. V lost 0 bases to trimming and J lost 0 bases, with 14 bases between them. CDR1 and CDR2 (germline): SGHAT, FQNNGV. The CDR3 nucleotides are TGTGCCAGCAGCTTAGAAGGTATCCGACAGCTGAACACTGAAGCTTTCTTT. It is translated as CASSLEGIRQLNTEAFF.

The chain is built from TRBV11-2 and TRBJ2-7, with TRBD1 matching over 11 bases. This CDR3 has 15 residues. In germline, CDR1 is SGHAT, CDR2 FQNNGV. Trimming at V came to 3 bases and at J to 2 bases, leaving 3 bases not matched to a gene. The CDR3 nucleotides read TGTGCCAGCAGCTTGGGACAGGGGGGGCCCTACGAGCAGTACTTC. Amino acid sequence: CASSLGQGGPYEQYF.

The rearrangement joins TRBV15 to TRBJ1-3, with no clear D. The CDR3 loop spans 14 amino acids. Between the trimmed V and J ends, which lost 4 bases and 0 bases, there was a span of 7 bases. Germline loops: CDR1 LNHNV, CDR2 YYDKDF (reference sequence). The CDR3, as DNA: TGTGCCACCAGCAAGTCACCCTCTGGAAACACCATATATTTT. It yields the protein CATSKSPSGNTIYF.

The V and J genes are TRBV6-1 and TRBJ2-7, with TRBD1 matching 11 bases. CDR1 MNHNS and CDR2 SASEGT come from the germline V gene. J was trimmed by 2 bases and V by 4 bases; bases with no gene match: 4. The CDR3 sequence is 15 residues long. CDR3 DNA sequence: TGTGCCAGCAGTGGGACAGGGGGCTATACCTACGAGCAGTACTTC. Translated, it gives CASSGTGGYTYEQYF.

V gene TRBV7-9 combines with J gene TRBJ1-2; 7 bases map to TRBD1. The CDR3 consists of 14 residues. The V gene end was trimmed by 5 bases and the J gene end by 4 bases; junction bases not matched to a gene: 7. Germline values: CDR1 SEHNR, CDR2 FQNEAQ (reference sequence). CDR3 sequence (DNA): TGTGCCAGCAGCCCGTCCGGGACAGCCTATGGCTACACCTTC. Its protein is CASSPSGTAYGYTF.

This clone has only one observation. DNA for the CDR3: TGTGCCAGCAGCGCGGCGGGGGAGGGTGACGAGCAGTACTTC. It specifies CASSAAGEGDEQYF. The chain carries TRBV9 and TRBJ2-7; 7 bases line up with TRBD2. The germline CDR1 and CDR2 sequences are SGDLS and YYNGEE. V lost 3 bases and J lost 5; bases outside the gene matches: 8. The CDR3 is 14 residues long.